Presented here are 3 T cell receptor beta chains from one specimen sequenced in a study of blood T cells in healthy people across ages. It was with a sample-barcoded 5' primer and a J-beta primer mix that a second PCR of roughly 6 to 11 cycles was run. TCRdb reprocessed the 5' RACE reads via MiXCR and lists one record per CDR3 protein. The table records hundreds of thousands of distinct CDR3 sequences, about 54% of them present only once. The sequencing input was blood. The source of these receptors is a man between 60 and 75 years old in good health.

The J gene is TRBJ2-7, the V gene TRBV5-1; D not resolved. This CDR3 has 14 amino acids. Germline V gives CDR1 SGHRS, CDR2 YFSETQ. The germline V and J ends were trimmed by 0 bases and 3 bases, with 10 bases remaining between them. The CDR3 DNA reads TGCGCCAGCAGCTTGGGGGCTGTCGGCTACGAGCAGTACTTC. This codes for CASSLGAVGYEQYF.

This clonotype is a singleton in its sample. This chain uses TRBV6-5 with TRBJ2-7; 11 nucleotides align to TRBD1. This CDR3 contains 14 residues. The V and J ends lost 6 bases and 5 bases, in that order; junction bases with no gene match: 6. CDR1 and CDR2 (germline): MNHEY, SVGAGI. Here the CDR3 DNA reads TGTGCCAGCAGACGGACAGGGGGCTTCGACGAGCAGTACTTC. The encoded protein is CASRRTGGFDEQYF.

The chain joins TRBV11-1 to TRBJ2-4, with 8 bases fitting TRBD1. The CDR3 is 14 amino acids. After removal of 5 bases from V and 6 bases from J, the junction contained 6 bases not matched to a gene. Germline CDR1 is SGHAT and CDR2 is FQDESV (reference sequence). The CDR3 region has the DNA TGTGCCAGCAGCCTCGCCGGGACAGGAAACATTCAGTACTTC. Its translation: CASSLAGTGNIQYF.